This note documents a single T cell receptor beta chain sequence. Only a few counts were recorded for this clone. The specificity of this receptor is unknown. This could be a read error, since a much larger clone is one nucleotide away. Before undergoing thyroid surgery, none of the patients had been given any kind of treatment. Using T-cell receptor beta sequencing, the researchers looked back retrospectively at clinical samples from patients, gathered between about 2011 and 2019. The CDR3 starts with the cysteine, ends with the phenylalanine, and has 18 residues. CDR3 DNA only is kept here, 54 bases in frame from base 1. The germline ends are 22 bases apart after V is trimmed by 1 base and J by 4 bases. As encoded in the germline V gene, CDR1 is SNHLY while CDR2 is FYNNEI. The data belong to a study of metastatic and nonmetastatic thyroid tumors (TCRdb year 2020). Describing the broader study: The researchers compared repertoires between peripheral blood samples and tumor or nodule tissue samples from patients with malignant or benign thyroid disease.

Receptor amplification or capture employed PCR. Sequencing was carried out with an Illumina HiSeq 4000. High-throughput sequencing was used to profile the TCR beta-chain CDR3 region of each patient. The study's processing was this. The researchers built a classifier to tell apart papillary thyroid cancer patients with distant metastasis, based on CDR3 differences among clinicopathological groups. Repertoire diversity was assessed with the Shannon index, and tumor-blood repertoire similarity with the Morisita-Horn index. In TCRdb, the public reads were trimmed at Q25 with fastp and aligned with MiXCR, with productive beta chains retained. The V and J calls here are based on TCRdb, not the publication. The sample table contains about 40,000 clones; only one count was recorded for over 9.5% of them. The biggest ten clones account for roughly a quarter of the sample. General findings and caveats noted by the study authors: In both blood and tumor samples, TCR beta diversity was reported to be significantly higher in malignant tumors than in benign nodules.

The clonotype comes from a female donor with papillary thyroid cancer or a benign thyroid nodule (not recorded which). Some clones in this sample may be carry-over from other donors' samples. Sequenced input: blood. This chain joins TRBV2 to TRBJ2-5; a tentative D call is TRBD2 (6 bases match). The CDR3 here reads CASSEGPPTGVYRETQYF. The nucleotides are TGTGCCAGCAGTGAAGGTCCACCGACGGGGGTGTACCGAGAGACCCAGTACTTC.